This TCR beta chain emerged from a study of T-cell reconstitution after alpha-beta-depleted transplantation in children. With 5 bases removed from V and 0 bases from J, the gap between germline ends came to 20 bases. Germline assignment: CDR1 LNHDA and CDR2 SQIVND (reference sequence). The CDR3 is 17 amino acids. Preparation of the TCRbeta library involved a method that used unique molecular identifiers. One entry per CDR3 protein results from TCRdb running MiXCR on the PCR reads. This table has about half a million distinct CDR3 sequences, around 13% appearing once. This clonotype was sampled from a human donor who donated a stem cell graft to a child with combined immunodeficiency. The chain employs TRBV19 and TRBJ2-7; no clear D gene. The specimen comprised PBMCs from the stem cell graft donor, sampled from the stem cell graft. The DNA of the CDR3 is TGTGCCAGTAGTCCCCTATCGTGGACCGCGAGCTCCTACGAGCAGTACTTC. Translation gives CASSPLSWTASSYEQYF. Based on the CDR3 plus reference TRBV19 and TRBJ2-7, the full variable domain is DGGITQSPKYLFRKEGQNVTLSCEQNLNHDAMYWYRQDPGQGLRLIYYSQIVNDFQKGDIAEGYSVSREKKESFPLTVTSAQKNPTAFYLCASSPLSWTASSYEQYFGPGTRLTVT.